The next 3 T cell receptor beta chains were all read from a single sample in a study of early T cells in non-severe SARS-CoV-2 infection (dated by TCRdb to the early 2020s). Libraries came from 5' RACE. The sequencer was a NextSeq 500. In TCRdb, the public reads were trimmed at Q25 with fastp and aligned with MiXCR, with productive beta chains retained. Each CDR3 protein appears once, grouped with its most common genes and DNA. This sample holds about 61,000 distinct CDR3 sequences; approximately 10% were observed only once. 1.7% of the sample is held by the ten biggest clonotypes. Sequences were obtained from whole blood. The receptors shown here come from an adult who was a healthcare worker with PCR-confirmed SARS-CoV-2 infection or an uninfected control (not recorded which).

Ten or more counts support this clonotype. The V call is TRBV28, the J call TRBJ2-7; D is perhaps TRBD2 (5 bases). Trimming took off 2 bases at V and 2 bases at J, with 7 bases between the two ends. Germline V gene data show CDR1 as MDHEN and CDR2 as SYDVKM. The CDR3 totals 13 residues. The CDR3 loop is CASSLGLTYEQYF. The CDR3 bases are TGTGCCAGCAGTTTAGGACTGACCTACGAGCAGTACTTC.

This clonotype was seen many times. The V gene is TRBV11-2, the J gene TRBJ1-6; the D is unclear. The CDR3 is 17 residues long. V was trimmed by 0 bases and J by 0 bases, leaving 9 bases between them. The germline CDR1 and CDR2 sequences are SGHAT and FQNNGV. In nucleotides, the CDR3 is TGTGCCAGCAGCTTAGAGGCACCGAGCTCCTATAATTCACCCCTCCACTTT. Amino acids: CASSLEAPSSYNSPLHF.

This clonotype was seen a few times. A much larger clone lies a single base off, so this may be a read error. This rearrangement joins TRBV19 to TRBJ1-5; D is undetermined. Per the germline V gene, CDR1 is LNHDA and CDR2 is SQIVND (reference sequence). The CDR3 is 15 amino acids. The CDR3: CACSARRISNQPQHF. CDR3 in DNA: TGTGCCTGTAGTGCCCGACGGATTAGCAATCAGCCCCAGCATTTT.